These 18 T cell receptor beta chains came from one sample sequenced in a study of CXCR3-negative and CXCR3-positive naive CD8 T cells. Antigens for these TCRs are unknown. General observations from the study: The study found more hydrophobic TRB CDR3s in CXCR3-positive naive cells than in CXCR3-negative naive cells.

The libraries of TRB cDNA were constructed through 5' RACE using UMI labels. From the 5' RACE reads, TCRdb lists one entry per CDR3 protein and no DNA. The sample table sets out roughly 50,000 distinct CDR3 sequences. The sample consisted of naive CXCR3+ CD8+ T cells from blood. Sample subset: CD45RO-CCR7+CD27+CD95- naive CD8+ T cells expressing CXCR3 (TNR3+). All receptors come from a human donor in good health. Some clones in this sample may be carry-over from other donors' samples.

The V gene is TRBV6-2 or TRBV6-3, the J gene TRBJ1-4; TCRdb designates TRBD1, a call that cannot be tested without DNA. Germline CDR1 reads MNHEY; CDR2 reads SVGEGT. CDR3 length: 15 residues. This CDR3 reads CASSYGTSTNEKLFF.

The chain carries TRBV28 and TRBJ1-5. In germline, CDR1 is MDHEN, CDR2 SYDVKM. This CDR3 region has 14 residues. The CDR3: CASSLDGSNQPQHF.

This CDR3 is CASSFGGEQYF. The chain is built from TRBV28 and TRBJ2-7; with no DNA, the TCRdb D assignment of TRBD1 cannot be verified. Germline-derived CDR1 and CDR2 are MDHEN and SYDVKM. The CDR3 consists of 11 residues.

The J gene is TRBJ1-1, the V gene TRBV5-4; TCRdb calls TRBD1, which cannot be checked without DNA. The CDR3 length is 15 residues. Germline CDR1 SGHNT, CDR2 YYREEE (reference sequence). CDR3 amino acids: CASSYEAFGGTEAFF.

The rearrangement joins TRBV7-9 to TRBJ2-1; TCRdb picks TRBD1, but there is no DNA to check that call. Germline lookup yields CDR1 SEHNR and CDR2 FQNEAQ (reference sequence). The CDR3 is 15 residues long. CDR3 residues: CASSSDRVSYNEQFF. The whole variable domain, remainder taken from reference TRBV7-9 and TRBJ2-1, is DTGVSQNPRHKITKRGQNVTFRCDPISEHNRLYWYRQTLGQGPEFLTYFQNEAQLEKSRLLSDRFSAERPKGSFSTLEIQRTEQGDSAMYLCASSSDRVSYNEQFFGPGTRLTVL.

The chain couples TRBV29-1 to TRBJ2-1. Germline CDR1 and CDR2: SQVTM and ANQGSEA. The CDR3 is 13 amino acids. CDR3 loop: CSVEDQAEDEQFF.

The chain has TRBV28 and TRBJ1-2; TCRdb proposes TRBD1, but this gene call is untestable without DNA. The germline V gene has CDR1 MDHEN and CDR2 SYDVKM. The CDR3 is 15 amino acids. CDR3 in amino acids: CASSRIGTGDHGYTF.

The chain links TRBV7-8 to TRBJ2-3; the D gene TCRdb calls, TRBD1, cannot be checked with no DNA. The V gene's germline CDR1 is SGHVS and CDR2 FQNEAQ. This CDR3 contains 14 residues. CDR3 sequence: CASSFGQGADTQYF.

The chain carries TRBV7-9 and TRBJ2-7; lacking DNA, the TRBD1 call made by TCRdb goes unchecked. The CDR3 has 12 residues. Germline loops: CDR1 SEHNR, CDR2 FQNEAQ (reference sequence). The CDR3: CASSMDTYEQYF.

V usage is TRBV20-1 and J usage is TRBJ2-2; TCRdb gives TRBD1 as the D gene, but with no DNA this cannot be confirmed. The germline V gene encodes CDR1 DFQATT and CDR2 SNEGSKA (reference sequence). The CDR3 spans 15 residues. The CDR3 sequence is CSARDSRVNTGELFF.

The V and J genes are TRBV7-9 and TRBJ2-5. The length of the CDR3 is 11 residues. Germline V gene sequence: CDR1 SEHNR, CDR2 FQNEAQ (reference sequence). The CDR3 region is CASSLQETQYF. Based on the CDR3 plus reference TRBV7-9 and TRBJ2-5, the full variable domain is DTGVSQNPRHKITKRGQNVTFRCDPISEHNRLYWYRQTLGQGPEFLTYFQNEAQLEKSRLLSDRFSAERPKGSFSTLEIQRTEQGDSAMYLCASSLQETQYFGPGTRLLVL.

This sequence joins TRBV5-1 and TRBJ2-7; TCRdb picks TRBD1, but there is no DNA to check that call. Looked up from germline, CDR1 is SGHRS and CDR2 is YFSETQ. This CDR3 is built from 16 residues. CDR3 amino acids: CASRPPRQKPSYEQYF.

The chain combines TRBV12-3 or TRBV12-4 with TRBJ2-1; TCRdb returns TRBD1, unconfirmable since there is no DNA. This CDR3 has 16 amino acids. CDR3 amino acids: CASTDGHLVGSNEQFF.

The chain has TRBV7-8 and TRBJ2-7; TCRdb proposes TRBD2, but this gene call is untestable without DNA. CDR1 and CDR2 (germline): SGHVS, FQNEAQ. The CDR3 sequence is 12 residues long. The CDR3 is CASRSGTYEQYF.

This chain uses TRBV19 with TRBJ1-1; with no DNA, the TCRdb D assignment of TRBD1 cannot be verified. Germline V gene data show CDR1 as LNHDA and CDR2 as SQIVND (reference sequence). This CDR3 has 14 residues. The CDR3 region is CASSFRTPLTEAFF.

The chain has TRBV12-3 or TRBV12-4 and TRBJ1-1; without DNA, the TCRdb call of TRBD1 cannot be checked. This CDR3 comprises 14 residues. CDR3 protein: CASRDRTKNTEAFF.

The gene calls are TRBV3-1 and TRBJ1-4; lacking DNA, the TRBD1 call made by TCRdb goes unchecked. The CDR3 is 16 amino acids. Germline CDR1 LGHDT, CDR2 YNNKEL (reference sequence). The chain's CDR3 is CASSLPTGEADEKLFF. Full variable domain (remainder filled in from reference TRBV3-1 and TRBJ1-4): DTAVSQTPKYLVTQMGNDKSIKCEQNLGHDTMYWYKQDSKKFLKIMFSYNNKELIINETVPNRFSPKSPDKAHLNLHINSLELGDSAVYFCASSLPTGEADEKLFFGSGTQLSVL.

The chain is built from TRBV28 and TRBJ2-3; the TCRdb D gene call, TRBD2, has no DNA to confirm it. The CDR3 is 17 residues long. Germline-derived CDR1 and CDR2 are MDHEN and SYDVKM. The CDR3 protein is CASSLGGSGGRTETQYF.